The sequence of this T cell receptor beta chain was determined in a study of blood T cell repertoires in COVID-19. About the research overall: Donors in the United States, Italy and Spain gave samples during acute or convalescent COVID-19. T cells, B-cell-depleted T cells, or PBMCs provided the cDNA or gDNA that served as material.

How the authors handled the data: Researchers report that nucleated cell counts were estimated from reference gene primer amplification. Assay: immunoSEQ multiplex PCR; the TCRdb copy retains only in-frame clones and omits some. The V and J calls and clone size were taken over from that table, and D and trimming were inferred from the DNA. The table shows 140,000 to 150,000 clones, with roughly 90% occurring only once. Germline V gene lookup returns CDR1 SGHTA and CDR2 FQGNSA. This CDR3 has 16 amino acids. Trimming at V came to 0 bases and at J to 9 bases, leaving 8 bases not matched to a gene. Specimen: peripheral blood. The chain is built from TRBV7-2 and TRBJ2-1; TRBD2 agrees at 10 bases. This TCR derives from a human donor in a cohort sampled during active COVID-19. CDR3 amino acids: CASSLASASGSAEQFF. The CDR3 bases are TGTGCCAGCAGCTTAGCGTCCGCTAGCGGGAGTGCTGAGCAGTTCTTC.